This entry is about one T cell receptor beta chain. Antigen: not known. These data originate in a study of T cell responses to AZD1222 COVID-19 vaccine. Trimming removed 11 bases from V and 3 bases from J, with 17 bases in between. Germline lookup yields CDR1 ENHRY and CDR2 SYGVKD. The CDR3 covers 14 residues. Regarding the study as a whole: Among vaccine-associated CD4 TCRs, coverage spanned spike, with dominance at 160-218 and 743-854. Two AZD1222 administrations were followed by greater Spike-specific TCR breadth and depth. In the spike-specific TCR repertoire, nearly half reportedly target unmutated variant regions. Among the donors, most were white British and more were female, and clonal diversity was possibly underestimated.

Clones were read by immunoSEQ multiplex PCR, and TCRdb kept only the in-frame ones, dropping some. Of 95,000 to 100,000 clones in the sample, approximately 90% were seen once. The chain recombines TRBV10-3 with TRBJ1-5; unclear D gene. Sequenced material: peripheral blood, taken on day 0 of AZD1222 vaccination. The clonotype comes from an adult in good health. The CDR3: CASRETPFNQPQHF. CDR3 DNA sequence: TGTGCCTCTCGGGAGACTCCTTTCAATCAGCCCCAGCATTTT.